Detailed here is one TCR beta chain. Its antigen is still unknown. The CDR3 spans 14 residues. The germline CDR1 and CDR2 sequences are SNHLY and FYNNEI. V lost 9 bases to trimming and J lost 2 bases, with 16 bases between them. A library of TCRbeta sequences, prepared with unique molecular identifiers, was generated. TCRdb called the PCR reads again in MiXCR, with one record for every CDR3 protein. The sample contains about 830,000 distinct CDR3 sequences, roughly 16% of which appear only once. These data originate in a study of T-cell reconstitution after alpha-beta-depleted transplantation in children. Study-level findings and limits: Reported findings indicate that, about two months after transplant, alpha-beta T cells came from several hundred expanded clones, which were derived from non-depleted graft cells. T-cell counts and diversity were attributed mostly to newly produced T cells one year after transplant. Elevated TCRbeta diversity at day 60 was traced, in some patients, to surviving recipient T cells and thymic progenitors.

The input for sequencing was PBMCs, mostly from graft donor cells, taken 360 days after TCRalphabeta/CD19-depleted stem cell transplant. This receptor was taken from a male patient younger than 18 who had a stem cell transplant for acute lymphoblastic leukemia, so the T cells may come from the graft donor. This chain joins TRBV2 and TRBJ1-1, with D tentatively TRBD1 (5 bases). The DNA of the CDR3 is TGTGCCAGTGCAACGGGGGACCCTAACACTGAAGCTTTCTTT. It translates to CASATGDPNTEAFF.